Listed below are T cell receptor beta chains from one sample, sequenced in a study of T cell changes during pregnancy in multiple sclerosis. Method: immunoSEQ multiplex PCR; TCRdb's copy keeps in-frame clones and lacks some. The sample lists about 12,000 clones; 70% to 90% were seen once. The source material was CD8+ T cells from peripheral blood mononuclear cells, sampled in the second trimester of pregnancy. The receptors shown here come from a female donor in good health, enrolled as a control in a pregnancy study. Both conserved end residues are part of each CDR3. The order of the fields is clone size, D gene, V gene, J gene, CDR3 protein, CDR3 DNA. A D gene is named only where the DNA matches it firmly. Clone size is given for some rows only: seen once, a few or many times, or a class if the clone is expanded.

NA	NA	TRBV7-6	TRBJ1-1	CASSLAGYRDEAFF	TGTGCCAGCAGCTTAGCTGGGTACAGGGACGAAGCTTTCTTT
NA	TRBD1	TRBV27	TRBJ1-5	CASSLGGGWQPQHF	TGTGCCAGCAGCCTAGGAGGGGGCTGGCAGCCCCAGCATTTT
NA	TRBD2	TRBV2	TRBJ2-5	CASRGTKETQYF	TGTGCCAGCAGGGGGACTAAAGAGACCCAGTACTTC
NA	NA	TRBV6-1	TRBJ2-3	CASSEIGQRVPGLSTDTQYF	TGTGCCAGCAGCGAAATAGGCCAGAGGGTACCCGGTCTAAGCACAGATACGCAGTATTTT
medium-sized	TRBD2	TRBV6-4	TRBJ2-3	CASSEEGLSAQYF	TGTGCCAGCAGCGAGGAGGGACTATCTGCGCAGTATTTT
once	TRBD1	TRBV14	TRBJ1-4	CASSQDRRPDRGRHRGEKLFF	TGTGCCAGCAGCCAAGATCGCAGACCTGACAGGGGAAGACACCGTGGCGAAAAACTGTTTTTT
NA	TRBD1	TRBV27	TRBJ2-5	CASSSDRGGGKTQYF	TGTGCCAGCAGCTCGGACAGGGGAGGAGGAAAGACCCAGTACTTC
medium-sized	TRBD2	TRBV11-3	TRBJ2-3	CASSSNRLAGGSTDTQYF	TGTGCCAGCAGCTCCAACAGACTAGCGGGGGGGAGCACAGATACGCAGTATTTT
NA	NA	TRBV5-1	TRBJ2-7	CASRPGDSYEQYF	TGCGCCAGCAGGCCAGGGGACTCCTACGAGCAGTACTTC
few	NA	TRBV21-1	TRBJ2-7	CASSVSTYSYEQYF	TGTGCCAGCAGCGTAAGCACTTACTCCTACGAGCAGTACTTC
NA	TRBD1	TRBV18	TRBJ2-7	CASSRPKDRGFEQYF	TGTGCCAGCTCACGTCCCAAGGACAGGGGTTTCGAGCAGTACTTC
NA	NA	TRBV30	TRBJ1-1	CAWNHPDRNTEAFF	TGTGCCTGGAACCACCCGGACAGGAACACTGAAGCTTTCTTT
NA	NA	TRBV7-2	TRBJ2-1	CASSLGFKGQVNNEQFF	TGTGCCAGCAGCTTAGGATTTAAGGGACAAGTGAACAATGAGCAGTTCTTC
once	NA	TRBV9	TRBJ2-7	CASSVEMSSYEQYF	TGTGCCAGCAGCGTAGAGATGAGCTCCTACGAGCAGTACTTC
medium-sized	TRBD1	TRBV4-3	TRBJ2-2	CASSQDETGIDTGELFF	TGCGCCAGCAGCCAAGATGAGACAGGGATTGACACCGGGGAGCTGTTTTTT
few	TRBD2	TRBV6-5	TRBJ2-1	CASSSGLATSNEQFF	TGTGCCAGCAGTTCGGGACTAGCGACCTCCAATGAGCAGTTCTTC
medium-sized	NA	TRBV30	TRBJ2-3	CAWDRVGTDTQYF	TGTGCCTGGGATCGGGTTGGCACAGATACGCAGTATTTT
NA	TRBD1	TRBV7-9	TRBJ1-5	CASGQGGNQPQHF	TGTGCCAGCGGGCAGGGGGGCAATCAGCCCCAGCATTTT
NA	NA	TRBV5-8	TRBJ2-7	CASSWQGSTYEQYF	TGTGCCAGCAGCTGGCAGGGTTCCACATACGAGCAGTACTTC
NA	NA	TRBV9	TRBJ2-3	CASTYSYGADTQYF	TGTGCCAGCACATACAGTTACGGCGCAGATACGCAGTATTTT
NA	TRBD1	TRBV30	TRBJ1-5	CAWSVRGLGQPQHF	TGTGCCTGGAGTGTAAGGGGGCTCGGGCAGCCCCAGCATTTT
NA	NA	TRBV7-2	TRBJ2-5	CASSRTGVETQYF	TGTGCCAGCAGTCGAACAGGAGTGGAGACCCAGTACTTC
NA	TRBD2	TRBV5-4	TRBJ2-1	CASSLESGGTYNEQFF	TGTGCCAGCAGCTTGGAGTCGGGAGGCACCTACAATGAGCAGTTCTTC
NA	TRBD2	TRBV27	TRBJ2-3	CASSLGAGGDTQYF	TGTGCCAGCAGTTTGGGGGCGGGAGGTGATACGCAGTATTTT